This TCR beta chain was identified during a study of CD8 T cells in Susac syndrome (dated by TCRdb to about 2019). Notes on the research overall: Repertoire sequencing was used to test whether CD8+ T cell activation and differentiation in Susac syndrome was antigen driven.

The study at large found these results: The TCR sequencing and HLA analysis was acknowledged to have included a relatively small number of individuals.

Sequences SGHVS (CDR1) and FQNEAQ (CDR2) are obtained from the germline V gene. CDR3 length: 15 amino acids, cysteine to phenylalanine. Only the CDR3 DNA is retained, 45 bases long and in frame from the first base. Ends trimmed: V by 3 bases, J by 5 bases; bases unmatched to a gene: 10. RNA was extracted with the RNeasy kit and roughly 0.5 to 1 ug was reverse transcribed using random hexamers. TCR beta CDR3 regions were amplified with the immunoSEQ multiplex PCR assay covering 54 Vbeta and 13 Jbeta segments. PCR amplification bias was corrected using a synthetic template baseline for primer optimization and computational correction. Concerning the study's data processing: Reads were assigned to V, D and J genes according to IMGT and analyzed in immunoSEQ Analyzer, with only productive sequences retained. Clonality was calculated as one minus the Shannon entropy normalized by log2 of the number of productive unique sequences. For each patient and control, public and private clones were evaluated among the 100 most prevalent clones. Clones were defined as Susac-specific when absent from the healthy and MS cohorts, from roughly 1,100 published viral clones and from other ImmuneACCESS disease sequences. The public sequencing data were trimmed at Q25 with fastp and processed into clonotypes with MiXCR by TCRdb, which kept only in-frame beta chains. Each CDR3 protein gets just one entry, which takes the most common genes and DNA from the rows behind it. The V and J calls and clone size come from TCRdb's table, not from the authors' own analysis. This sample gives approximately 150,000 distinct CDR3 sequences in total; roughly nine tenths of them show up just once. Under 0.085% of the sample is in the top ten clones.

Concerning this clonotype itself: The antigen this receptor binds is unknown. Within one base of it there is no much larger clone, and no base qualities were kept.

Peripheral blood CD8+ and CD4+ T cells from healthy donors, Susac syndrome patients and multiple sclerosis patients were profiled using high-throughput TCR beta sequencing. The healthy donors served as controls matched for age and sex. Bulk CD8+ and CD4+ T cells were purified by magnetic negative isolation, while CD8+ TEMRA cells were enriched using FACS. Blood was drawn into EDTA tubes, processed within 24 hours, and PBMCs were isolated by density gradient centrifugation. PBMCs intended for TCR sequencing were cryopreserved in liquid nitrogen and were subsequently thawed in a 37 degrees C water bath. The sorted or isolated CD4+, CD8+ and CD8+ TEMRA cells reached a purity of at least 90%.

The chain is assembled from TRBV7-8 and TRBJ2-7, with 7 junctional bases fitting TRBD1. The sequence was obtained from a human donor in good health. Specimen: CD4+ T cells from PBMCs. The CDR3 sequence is CASSFDRVRHDEQYF. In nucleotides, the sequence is TGTGCCAGCAGCTTCGACAGGGTCCGGCACGACGAGCAGTACTTC.